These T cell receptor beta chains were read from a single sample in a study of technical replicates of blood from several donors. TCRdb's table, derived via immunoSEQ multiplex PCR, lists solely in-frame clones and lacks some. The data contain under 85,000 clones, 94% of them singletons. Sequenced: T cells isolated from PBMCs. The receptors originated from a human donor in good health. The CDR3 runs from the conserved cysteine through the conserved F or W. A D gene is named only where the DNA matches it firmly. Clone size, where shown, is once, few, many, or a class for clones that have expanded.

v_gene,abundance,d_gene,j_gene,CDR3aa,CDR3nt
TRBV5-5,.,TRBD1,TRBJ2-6,CASRGTGSSGANVLTF,TGTGCCAGCAGGGGGACAGGCTCCTCTGGGGCCAACGTCCTGACTTTC
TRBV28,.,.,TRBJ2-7,CACTGSSYEQYF,TGTGCCTGTACAGGCAGCTCCTACGAGCAGTACTTC
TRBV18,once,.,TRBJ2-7,CASSPSSYEQYF,TGTGCCAGCTCTCCTAGCTCCTACGAGCAGTACTTC
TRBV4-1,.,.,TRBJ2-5,CASSQVSTGETQYF,TGCGCCAGCAGCCAAGTTTCCACGGGGGAGACCCAGTACTTC
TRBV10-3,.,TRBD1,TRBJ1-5,CAISSTQTGWNQPQHF,TGTGCCATCAGCAGTACCCAGACAGGGTGGAATCAGCCCCAGCATTTT
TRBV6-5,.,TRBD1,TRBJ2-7,CASRAPGQGVDEQYF,TGTGCCAGCAGGGCCCCGGGACAGGGGGTTGACGAGCAGTACTTC
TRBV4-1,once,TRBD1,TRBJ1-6,CASSRQQGANNSPLHF,TGCGCCAGCAGCAGACAACAGGGGGCGAATAATTCACCCCTCCACTTT
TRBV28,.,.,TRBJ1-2,CASSLTMRYTF,TGTGCCAGCAGTTTAACTATGCGCTACACCTTC
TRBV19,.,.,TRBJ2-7,CASSIAFVTRGSYEQYF,TGTGCCAGTAGTATAGCTTTCGTGACCCGAGGCTCCTACGAGCAGTACTTC
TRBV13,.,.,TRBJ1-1,CASSLYDGRTEAFF,TGTGCCAGCAGCCTTTATGACGGGAGAACTGAAGCTTTCTTT
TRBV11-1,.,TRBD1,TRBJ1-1,CASSPRQGRNTEAFF,TGTGCCAGCAGCCCCCGACAGGGCAGGAACACTGAAGCTTTCTTT
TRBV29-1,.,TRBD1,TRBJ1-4,CSVEIGGQGDEKLFF,TGCAGCGTTGAAATTGGGGGGCAGGGGGATGAAAAACTGTTTTTT
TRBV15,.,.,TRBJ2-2,CATSRGLQTGELFF,TGTGCCACCAGCAGAGGTCTCCAGACCGGGGAGCTGTTTTTT
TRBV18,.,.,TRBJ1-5,CASSPGREGQPQHF,TGTGCCAGCTCACCCGGACGGGAGGGACAGCCCCAGCATTTT